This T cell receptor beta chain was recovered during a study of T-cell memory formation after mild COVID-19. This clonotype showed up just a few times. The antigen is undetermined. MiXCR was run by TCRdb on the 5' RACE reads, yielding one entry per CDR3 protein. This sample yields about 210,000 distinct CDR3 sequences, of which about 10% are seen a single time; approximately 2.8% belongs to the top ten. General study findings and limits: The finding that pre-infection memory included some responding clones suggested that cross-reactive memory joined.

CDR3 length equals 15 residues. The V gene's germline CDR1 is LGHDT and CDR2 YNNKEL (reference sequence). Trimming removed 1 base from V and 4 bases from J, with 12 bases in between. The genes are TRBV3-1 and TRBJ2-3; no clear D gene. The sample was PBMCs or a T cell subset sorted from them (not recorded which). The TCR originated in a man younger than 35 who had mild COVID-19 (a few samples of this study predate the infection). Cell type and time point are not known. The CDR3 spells CASSQVILAPDTQYF. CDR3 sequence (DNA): TGTGCCAGCAGCCAAGTCATTTTGGCGCCAGATACGCAGTATTTT.